These T cell receptor beta chains were read from a single sample in a study of T cells in Graves' hyperthyroidism and ophthalmopathy. TCRdb processed the multiplex PCR reads anew with MiXCR; each CDR3 protein has one entry. The sample holds about 98,000 distinct CDR3 sequences; around 40% are singletons and the top ten take 10% to 13%. Sequencing was performed on peripheral blood or thyroid tissue (not recorded which). The source of these receptors is a woman in her 30s with Graves' hyperthyroidism. Each CDR3 is given with its conserved first and last residue. The D gene is left open where the match is weak. Rows give clone size only sometimes, using once, few, many, or a class for an expanded clone.

cdr3_length: 18
j_call: TRBJ1-1
clone_size: NA
v_call: TRBV2
d_call: TRBD1
cdr3_nt: TGTGCCAGCAGCAGCCGGGACAGGGCAGATTCCTTGAACACTGAAGCTTTCTTT
cdr3_aa: CASSSRDRADSLNTEAFF

cdr3_length: 12
j_call: TRBJ2-5
clone_size: NA
v_call: TRBV10-3
d_call: TRBD1
cdr3_nt: TGTGCCATCAAGGGACAGGTGGAGACCCAGTACTTC
cdr3_aa: CAIKGQVETQYF

cdr3_length: 14
j_call: TRBJ1-2
clone_size: many
v_call: TRBV27
d_call: TRBD1
cdr3_nt: TGTGCCAGCAGTTTAGGGGACAGGATCTCAGGCTACACCTTC
cdr3_aa: CASSLGDRISGYTF

cdr3_length: 12
j_call: TRBJ1-2
clone_size: many
v_call: TRBV7-9
d_call: TRBD1
cdr3_nt: TGTGTCAGCAGCCAGGGACAGCGAGGCTACACCTTC
cdr3_aa: CVSSQGQRGYTF

cdr3_length: 17
j_call: TRBJ1-2
clone_size: many
v_call: TRBV9
d_call: NA
cdr3_nt: TGTGCCAGCAGCCCCTCCCCGACGGACGGACAACTCTATGGCTACACCTTC
cdr3_aa: CASSPSPTDGQLYGYTF

cdr3_length: 13
j_call: TRBJ1-1
clone_size: many
v_call: TRBV6-6
d_call: NA
cdr3_nt: TGTGCCAGCAGTTGGGCCAGATACACTGAAGCTTTCTTT
cdr3_aa: CASSWARYTEAFF

cdr3_length: 13
j_call: TRBJ1-3
clone_size: many
v_call: TRBV7-2
d_call: NA
cdr3_nt: TGTGCCAGCAGCTTAGCGGCAGGTGACACCATATATTTT
cdr3_aa: CASSLAAGDTIYF

cdr3_length: 16
j_call: TRBJ1-5
clone_size: many
v_call: TRBV2
d_call: NA
cdr3_nt: TGTGCCAGCAGTGAATTTGACCGACGGAGCAATCAGCCCCAGCATTTT
cdr3_aa: CASSEFDRRSNQPQHF

cdr3_length: 15
j_call: TRBJ1-1
clone_size: many
v_call: TRBV5-1
d_call: NA
cdr3_nt: TGCGCCAGCAGCTTGTCCCCGGGAGGTAACACTGAAGCTTTCTTT
cdr3_aa: CASSLSPGGNTEAFF

cdr3_length: 14
j_call: TRBJ1-6
clone_size: many
v_call: TRBV24-1
d_call: NA
cdr3_nt: TGTGCCACCAGTGAAGAAGGGACAAATTCACCCCTCCACTTT
cdr3_aa: CATSEEGTNSPLHF

cdr3_length: 15
j_call: TRBJ1-5
clone_size: many
v_call: TRBV19
d_call: NA
cdr3_nt: TGTGCCAGTAGAGATGGATGGGCAGGGAATCAGCCCCAGCATTTT
cdr3_aa: CASRDGWAGNQPQHF

cdr3_length: 13
j_call: TRBJ2-2
clone_size: NA
v_call: TRBV5-6
d_call: NA
cdr3_nt: TGTGCCAGCAGCTTGCAGGGCACCGGGGAGCTGCTTTTT
cdr3_aa: CASSLQGTGELLF

cdr3_length: 12
j_call: TRBJ2-7
clone_size: once
v_call: TRBV29-1
d_call: NA
cdr3_nt: TGCAGCGTTGTGGCTAGCCTTACCGAGCAGTACTTC
cdr3_aa: CSVVASLTEQYF

cdr3_length: 14
j_call: TRBJ2-3
clone_size: many
v_call: TRBV20-1
d_call: NA
cdr3_nt: TGCAGTGCTAGTCAACTGGTGAGGACAGATACGCAGTATTTT
cdr3_aa: CSASQLVRTDTQYF

cdr3_length: 14
j_call: TRBJ2-5
clone_size: many
v_call: TRBV28
d_call: NA
cdr3_nt: TGTGCCAGCAGTCGAAATCAGGGTTTAGGGACCCAGTACTTC
cdr3_aa: CASSRNQGLGTQYF

cdr3_length: 18
j_call: TRBJ1-4
clone_size: once
v_call: TRBV14
d_call: NA
cdr3_nt: TGTGCCAGCAGCCAAGGGGGTACGGGCCGAAGTTCTTCTGAAAAACTGTTTTTT
cdr3_aa: CASSQGGTGRSSSEKLFF

cdr3_length: 14
j_call: TRBJ2-7
clone_size: NA
v_call: TRBV7-2
d_call: NA
cdr3_nt: TGTGCCAGCAACCCCACTAGCTTCTGGGACGAGCAGTACTTC
cdr3_aa: CASNPTSFWDEQYF

cdr3_length: 16
j_call: TRBJ1-1
clone_size: many
v_call: TRBV7-2
d_call: NA
cdr3_nt: TGTGCCAGCAGCTTAGATTATCTGAGGCTGAACACTGAAGCTTTCTTT
cdr3_aa: CASSLDYLRLNTEAFF

cdr3_length: 14
j_call: TRBJ2-1
clone_size: once
v_call: TRBV7-3
d_call: TRBD2
cdr3_nt: TGTGCCAGCAGCTTAGGCGGGAGTAGGACTGAGCAGTTCTTC
cdr3_aa: CASSLGGSRTEQFF

cdr3_length: 18
j_call: TRBJ2-5
clone_size: many
v_call: TRBV28
d_call: NA
cdr3_nt: TGTGCCAGCAGTTTTCCCCCTTATCGGGGAGTGAAGGGAGAGACCCAGTACTTC
cdr3_aa: CASSFPPYRGVKGETQYF

cdr3_length: 15
j_call: TRBJ1-5
clone_size: NA
v_call: TRBV27
d_call: NA
cdr3_nt: TGTGCCAGCAGTACCGTGGACAGCGTCAATCAGCCCCAGCATTTT
cdr3_aa: CASSTVDSVNQPQHF

cdr3_length: 14
j_call: TRBJ1-2
clone_size: many
v_call: TRBV5-1
d_call: NA
cdr3_nt: TGCGCCAGCAGCTTGATCGCAGTTAACTATGGCTACACCTTC
cdr3_aa: CASSLIAVNYGYTF

cdr3_length: 12
j_call: TRBJ1-2
clone_size: NA
v_call: TRBV5-1
d_call: NA
cdr3_nt: TGCGCCTGCAGCTCAGGGCCTGACGGCCACACCTTC
cdr3_aa: CACSSGPDGHTF

cdr3_length: 14
j_call: TRBJ1-6
clone_size: once
v_call: TRBV9
d_call: NA
cdr3_nt: TGTGCCAGCAGCGTAGGACAGACTAGTTCACCCCTCCACTTT
cdr3_aa: CASSVGQTSSPLHF

cdr3_length: 13
j_call: TRBJ1-6
clone_size: many
v_call: TRBV12-3/TRBV12-4
d_call: NA
cdr3_nt: TGTGCCAGCAGTTTGCGAATGAATTCACCCCTCCACTTT
cdr3_aa: CASSLRMNSPLHF

cdr3_length: 13
j_call: TRBJ2-7
clone_size: many
v_call: TRBV28
d_call: TRBD2
cdr3_nt: TGTGCCAGCAGCCCGGGACTAGCTTGGGAGCAGTACTTC
cdr3_aa: CASSPGLAWEQYF